The sequence of this T cell receptor (beta chain) was determined in a study of CD8+ T cells in alopecia areata. Study-level information: A regimen of oral tofacitinib, 5 to 10 mg twice daily, was given to treated patients.

Described treatment: oral pan-JAK inhibitor, 5-10 mg twice daily. Specimens obtained from alopecia areata patients comprised lesional scalp punch biopsies and peripheral blood. This CDR3 has 16 residues. Germline V gene sequence: CDR1 SGHVS, CDR2 FNYEAQ. V lost 1 base to trimming and J lost 7 bases, with 19 bases between them. RNA, once extracted, was reverse transcribed into cDNA for use as the sequencing template. Assay used: immunoSEQ multiplex PCR; TCRdb lists only in-frame clones, some missing. The sample shows under 25,000 clones, over 50% of them seen only once. Regarding this clone: Its antigen is still unknown.

Study results and caveats: With just one nonresponder, it is still uncertain whether baseline CD8+ expansion relates to response. Lesional scalp exceeded normal scalp in clonality, especially in alopecia totalis/universalis. In patients, TCRs were shared less clearly than in mice, and HLA may possibly be involved.

Sequenced material: skin, taken at week 4, from a patient treated with tofacitinib. V gene TRBV7-6 combines with J gene TRBJ1-2; D is possibly TRBD1 (5 bases). The source of this sequence is a human donor with alopecia areata. CDR3 sequence (DNA): TGTGCCAGCAGCTTAGGCCCCGGGACTACTTCCTCTGGCTACACCTTC. Translation: CASSLGPGTTSSGYTF.